This TCR beta chain appears in the sequencing data of a study of tumor and adjacent non-tumor tissue in lung cancer (dated by TCRdb to the late 2010s). About the full investigation: Patients with adenocarcinoma (about 12), squamous cell carcinoma (2) and small cell lung cancer (1) were included in the cohort. The study compared bulk TCRbeta repertoires between lung tumor tissue and matched distant non-tumor lung tissue from over 13 lung cancer patients. A few dozen paired specimens, one tumor and one normal lung sample per patient, were profiled by TCRbeta CDR3 sequencing. Ages among the roughly 15 patients ranged from about 30 to 85 years, there were 10 or so men and 5 women, and disease was at TNM stage I to III. Sequencing produced approximately 130 million productive TCRbeta reads in total, an average of around 4.2 million reads per sample. Here is what the overall study found, with its caveats: In normal lung, the top 100 clones accounted for a significantly larger cumulative share of the repertoire than in tumor tissue. Only around 14 patients were in the cohort, and the authors stated that larger samples and more detailed clinical data are needed. Because peripheral blood was not sequenced, the blood TCRbeta repertoires of the lung cancer patients in the study went unexamined. Neither the sequencing platform nor unique molecular identifiers are mentioned in the methods. TCR diversity was significantly higher in younger patients, and greater tumor TCR diversity was associated with shorter overall survival and shorter disease-free survival. Significantly higher TCR diversity (inverse Simpson) was observed in tumor tissue than in normal lung tissue (about 410 vs 180, P = 0.0075, Mann-Whitney U test).

Bulk unsorted tissue served as the source for RNA extraction, and RNA quality was assessed using a NanoDrop ND-1000 and an Agilent 2100. Donors were newly diagnosed lung cancer patients admitted for thoracic surgery in China between August and November 2014, without prior chemotherapy. Anyone who had undergone radiotherapy or chemotherapy before, or who had another cancer at the same time, was left out of the study. Pieces of surgical tissue measuring roughly 1-2.2 cm3 were kept in RNAlater solution and held at -80 degrees C until needed. According to the germline V gene, CDR1 reads SGHNT and CDR2 reads YENEEA. The CDR3 has 13 amino acids, counting the end cysteine and phenylalanine. The kept DNA is CDR3 alone, 39 bases in frame from the first base. Library prep was done by multiplex PCR. TCRdb records Illumina HiSeq 2500 as the sequencer. TCRbeta libraries were constructed through three rounds of nested PCR with primers (Table S4) according to protocols adapted from ARM-PCR. Before sequencing, PCR products in the 200-500 bp range were cut out of the gel and cleaned up using the QIAquick gel extraction kit. The original pipeline was this. Trimmomatic was used to clean the reads, FLASH was used to merge the reads into complete CDR3 sequences, and MiTCR was used to assign the reads to V(D)J germline segments. VDJtools was used to compute clonal diversity as the inverse Simpson's index. In-frame sequences lacking a premature stop codon were counted as productive reads. The public reads were reprocessed in TCRdb via fastp at Q25 and MiXCR, keeping in-frame beta chains. Every distinct CDR3 protein forms one entry, paired with its most common genes and DNA. These V and J calls rely on TCRdb rather than the paper's analysis. This sample gives more than 85,000 distinct CDR3 sequences in total; about 66% of them show up just once. The biggest ten clones account for more than 14% of the sample.

Comment on this clonotype: Its antigen has not been determined. At one end the junction does not follow the germline gene, possibly because of a read error.

The sequence was collected from a man in his sixties or seventies with non-small cell lung cancer. The chain is made from TRBV11-3 and TRBJ1-2, with no D gene named confidently. Sequenced: lung tumor tissue. The DNA is as follows: TGTGCCAGCGGCTTAATTGCTAACTATGGCTACACCTTC. Its protein product is CASGLIANYGYTF.